This TCR beta chain derives from a study of control samples from healthy donors and cancer patients. Per germline, CDR1 GTSNPN and CDR2 SVGIG (reference sequence). V dropped 2 bases and J dropped 4 bases, with 11 bases sitting between them. CDR3 length: 13 residues. Data came from immunoSEQ multiplex PCR; TCRdb stores just in-frame clones and leaves some out. The sample lists some 150,000 clones; 89% were seen once. Input material: blood. The V call is TRBV30, the J call TRBJ1-2, with D tentatively TRBD1 (5 bases). This sequence was found in a man aged 25 to 40 in good health. The CDR3 DNA reads TGTGCCTGGAGTCCCCGGGGGGTCTATGGCTACACCTTC. Residues: CAWSPRGVYGYTF.